This T cell receptor (beta chain) was observed in a study of T cell responses to AZD1222 COVID-19 vaccine. Study results and limitations: Among vaccine-associated CD4 TCRs, coverage spanned spike, with dominance at 160-218 and 743-854. Close to half of all spike-specific TCRs reportedly target regions of the variants that are unmutated. Two AZD1222 doses significantly raised spike-specific TCR breadth and depth over controls.

From germline, CDR1 is SNHLY and CDR2 FYNNEI. V was clipped by 1 base and J by 2 bases, with 9 bases between them. CDR3 size: 14 residues. The assay was immunoSEQ multiplex PCR, and TCRdb's table has in-frame clones only and misses some. The data hold about 110,000 clones, with approximately 89% observed a single time. Points on this clone: The antigen is undetermined.

The V call is TRBV2, the J call TRBJ2-7; tentative D call: TRBD2 (5 bases). This receptor was taken from an adult in good health. Sequencing was performed on peripheral blood, taken on day 0 of MenACWY control vaccination. CDR3 DNA: TGTGCCAGCAGTGAAGGGACGGAGGCCTACGAGCAGTACTTC. This translates into CASSEGTEAYEQYF.